The rows below give T cell receptor beta chains drawn from one sample of a study of blood T cell repertoires in COVID-19. Here immunoSEQ multiplex PCR was the method, and the copy in TCRdb shows in-frame clones only, minus some. The sample carries 300,000 to 450,000 clones, approximately 87% recorded once. The sequenced material came from peripheral blood. The receptors here all came from a woman in her sixties or seventies with COVID-19, enrolled during active disease. Each CDR3 is given with its conserved first and last residue. The D gene is left open where the match is weak. The listing skips clone size in some rows; elsewhere it reads once, few, many or a size class.

>TRBJ2-7|NA|TRBV9|NA
TGTGCCAGCAGCTCGCGGGACCTATCCTACGAGCAGTACTTC
CASSSRDLSYEQYF
>TRBJ2-7|TRBD2|TRBV28|NA
TGTGCCAGCAGTTCCCCTTCTCCCCGACTAGCGGGGGGCCCCTACGAGCAGTACTTC
CASSSPSPRLAGGPYEQYF
>TRBJ1-3|NA|TRBV7-2|few
TGTGCCAGCAGCTTAGAGGGGGGGGCTGGAAACACCATATATTTT
CASSLEGGAGNTIYF
>TRBJ1-4|NA|TRBV3-1/TRBV3-2|NA
TGTGCCAGCAGCCAATTGACGAGGAATGAAAAACTGTTTTTT
CASSQLTRNEKLFF
>TRBJ2-7|NA|TRBV7-9|NA
TGTGCCAGCAGCTTCGGGTTCATTTCCTACGAGCAGTACTTC
CASSFGFISYEQYF
>TRBJ1-5|TRBD1|TRBV6-5|NA
TGTGCCAGCGGATTACAGGGGGGCAATCAGCCCCAGCATTTT
CASGLQGGNQPQHF
>TRBJ2-7|NA|TRBV5-5|few
TGTGCCAGCAGCTTGGGGACAACCTCCTACGAGCAGTACTTC
CASSLGTTSYEQYF
>TRBJ1-6|NA|TRBV19|NA
TGTGCCAGTAGTATTTCCGGGAGCTCCTATAATTCACCCCTCCACTTT
CASSISGSSYNSPLHF
>TRBJ1-1|TRBD1|TRBV11-2|NA
TGTGCCAGCAGCTTAAGAGGACAGGGGGCTCGCACTGAAGCTTTCTTT
CASSLRGQGARTEAFF
>TRBJ2-3|TRBD1|TRBV19|once
TGTGCCAGTAGTACGGGACAGTTTAGCACAGATACGCAGTATTTT
CASSTGQFSTDTQYF
>TRBJ2-1|TRBD2|TRBV18|NA
TGTGCCAGCTCACCCTTCACTAGCGGTAGCTACAATGAGCAGTTCTTC
CASSPFTSGSYNEQFF
>TRBJ1-1|TRBD1|TRBV4-1|NA
TGCGCCAGCCGACCCGGGACAGGGACGGGCACTGAAGCTTTCTTT
CASRPGTGTGTEAFF
>TRBJ1-2|TRBD1|TRBV24-1|NA
TGTGCCACCAGTGAACTGACAGGGGCCAACGGGGGAAACTATGGCTACACCTTC
CATSELTGANGGNYGYTF
>TRBJ2-7|NA|TRBV12-5|NA
TGTGCTAGTGGACAAGCACAGGGTTTGTACGAGCAGTACTTC
CASGQAQGLYEQYF
>TRBJ2-3|NA|TRBV10-2|NA
TGCGCCAGCAGTGATTTCGGGGGGCCCGCAGATACGCAGTATTTT
CASSDFGGPADTQYF
>TRBJ1-1|TRBD1|TRBV19|NA
TGTGCCAGTAGTATAAGTGGCTGGTGGTCAGGGGGCTCCCCGAAGAACACTGAAGCTTTCTTT
CASSISGWWSGGSPKNTEAFF
>TRBJ2-3|NA|TRBV6-5|NA
TGTGCCAGCAGGTGGGGGCGGGCAGATACGCAGTATTTT
CASRWGRADTQYF
>TRBJ1-4|NA|TRBV30|NA
TGTGCCTGGAGCCTACAGGGTTGGGCTGGAAAACTGTTTTTT
CAWSLQGWAGKLFF
>TRBJ1-1|TRBD1|TRBV7-3|NA
TGTGCCAGCAGCAGTCCCGGGACAGGGGCCACTGAAGCTTTCTTT
CASSSPGTGATEAFF
>TRBJ1-6|NA|TRBV5-5|NA
TGTGCCAGCAGCTTGGCAGGACTGATAAATTCACCCCTCCACTTT
CASSLAGLINSPLHF
>TRBJ1-2|TRBD1|TRBV30|NA
TGTGCCTGGACAACAGGGGGTCGAGGCTACACCTTC
CAWTTGGRGYTF
>TRBJ2-3|TRBD2|TRBV18|NA
TGTGCCAGCTCACCTGCGGCTAGCGGGGGCTTCACAGATACGCAGTATTTT
CASSPAASGGFTDTQYF
>TRBJ1-6|TRBD1|TRBV6-5|NA
TGTGCCAGCAGTTACCCACCCGGGACAGGGGATTCACCCCTCCACTTT
CASSYPPGTGDSPLHF
>TRBJ1-6|NA|TRBV27|NA
TGTGCCAGCAGTTTAGGCCCATTTAATTCACCCCTCCACTTT
CASSLGPFNSPLHF
>TRBJ1-2|NA|TRBV5-1|NA
TGCGCCAGCAGCTTGGGCGCAGGGCCCTATGGCTACACCTTC
CASSLGAGPYGYTF
>TRBJ1-1|NA|TRBV19|NA
TGTGCCAGTAGTAAAGCCGCAAACACTGAAGCTTTCTTT
CASSKAANTEAFF
>TRBJ2-7|NA|TRBV10-1|few
TGCGCCAGCAGTGAAGGGCTGCGGGGAATCGAGCAGTACTTC
CASSEGLRGIEQYF
>TRBJ1-2|NA|TRBV4-1|NA
TGCGCCAGCAGCCAAGCGGGGGACGACCGAGGCAATGGCTACACCTTC
CASSQAGDDRGNGYTF
>TRBJ1-2|NA|TRBV5-1|few
TGCGCCAGCCGCCTCGGACAGCCTAACTATGGCTACACCTTC
CASRLGQPNYGYTF
>TRBJ1-1|NA|TRBV7-9|NA
TGTGCCAGCAGCCGGACAGCTGTTGGGAACACTGAAGCTTTCTTT
CASSRTAVGNTEAFF
>TRBJ2-3|NA|TRBV9|NA
TGTGCCAGCAGCCCCCGGGGTAGCGGAAGCACAGATACGCAGTATTTT
CASSPRGSGSTDTQYF
>TRBJ2-1|TRBD1|TRBV25-1|NA
TGTGCCAGCAGTGCTACAGGGGGTTTGAACAATGAGCAGTTCTTC
CASSATGGLNNEQFF
>TRBJ1-1|NA|TRBV3-1/TRBV3-2|NA
TGTGCCAGCAGCCAGGACAGTAGGGCTGAAGCTTTCTTT
CASSQDSRAEAFF
>TRBJ2-3|TRBD1|TRBV6-6|NA
TGTGCCAGCAGTTACTCGGGACAGGGGGCAACAGATACGCAGTATTTT
CASSYSGQGATDTQYF
>TRBJ1-1|TRBD1|TRBV28|few
TGTGCCAGCAGTAGGACAGGGGACACTAACAAGGCTTTCTTT
CASSRTGDTNKAFF
>TRBJ1-5|TRBD1|TRBV7-9|NA
TGTGCCAGCAGCAAGGGAAGGGACAGCGATCGGCCCCAGCATTTT
CASSKGRDSDRPQHF
>TRBJ2-2|NA|TRBV18|once
TGTGCCAGCTCACCTGGCGGGGGCAGGAGAACCGGGGAGCTGTTTTTT
CASSPGGGRRTGELFF
>TRBJ2-2|NA|TRBV19|once
TGTGCCACCCTTGGCAACAGCAAGGGGACCGGGGAGCTGTTTTTT
CATLGNSKGTGELFF
>TRBJ2-7|TRBD1|TRBV5-6|NA
TGTGCCAGCAGAACGACAGGGGGCGTCCACGAGCAGTACTTC
CASRTTGGVHEQYF
>TRBJ2-1|NA|TRBV28|few
TGTGCCAGCAGTTCCGGGACACGGTATAATGAGCAGTTCTTC
CASSSGTRYNEQFF
>TRBJ1-1|NA|TRBV5-5|NA
TGTGCCAGCAGCTTGGCGTGGGCAGGGAACACTGAAGCTTTCTTT
CASSLAWAGNTEAFF
>TRBJ1-6|TRBD1|TRBV3-1/TRBV3-2|NA
TGTGCCAGCAGCCAACCGACAGGGCTGAGCTCCTATAATTCACCCCTCCACTTT
CASSQPTGLSSYNSPLHF
>TRBJ1-1|NA|TRBV1|NA
TGCACCAGCGTACAGGTGAGCACTGAAGCTTTCTTT
CTSVQVSTEAFF
>TRBJ1-2|NA|TRBV4-1|NA
TGCGCCAGCAGCCAAGAAGGGGTGGGGTCTAACTATGGCTACACCTTC
CASSQEGVGSNYGYTF
>TRBJ1-2|NA|TRBV10-2|NA
TGCGCCAGCAGAGGGGCGGGGAACTATGGCTACACCTTC
CASRGAGNYGYTF
>TRBJ2-5|TRBD1|TRBV5-1|NA
TGCGCCAGCAGCTCTCAGGGGGCGGGGACCCAGTACTTC
CASSSQGAGTQYF
>TRBJ1-6|NA|TRBV7-2|once
TGTGCCAGCAGCTTAGCGTGGGGAGGCCGGAGCTCCTATAATTCACCCCTCCACTTT
CASSLAWGGRSSYNSPLHF
>TRBJ2-1|TRBD2|TRBV3-1/TRBV3-2|once
TGTGCCAGCAGCCACTCCGGGACTAGGGTTGGGAATGAGCAGTTCTTC
CASSHSGTRVGNEQFF
>TRBJ1-4|TRBD1|TRBV4-1|once
TGCGCCAGCCAGGGGGTGGGGTCTGAAAAACTGTTTTTT
CASQGVGSEKLFF
>TRBJ1-2|TRBD1|TRBV15|NA
TGTGCCACCAGCAGGGACAGGGAATTCGGCTACACCTTC
CATSRDREFGYTF
>TRBJ2-5|TRBD2|TRBV20-1|NA
TGCAGTGCTAGTCGAACTAGCGGGGGTCTCCAAGAGACCCAGTACTTC
CSASRTSGGLQETQYF
>TRBJ1-2|NA|TRBV28|few
TGTGCCAGCGGACGGACGGACTATGAGGGCTACACCTTC
CASGRTDYEGYTF
>TRBJ2-7|TRBD1|TRBV6-5|NA
TGTGCCAGCAGACTAAACAGGGGCGACCTCTACGAGCAGTACTTC
CASRLNRGDLYEQYF